These T cell receptor beta chains were read from a single sample in a study of cytomegalovirus exposure and HLA in healthy donors. Clones were read by immunoSEQ multiplex PCR, and TCRdb kept only the in-frame ones, dropping some. The sample has approximately 120,000 clones. The sequenced material came from PBMCs. The receptors come from a man aged 30 to 45 in good health and CMV-seronegative. Each CDR3 is given with its conserved first and last residue. The D gene is left open where the match is weak.

v_gene	j_gene	d_gene	CDR3nt	CDR3aa
TRBV7-9	TRBJ2-7	-	TGTGCCAGCAGCTTAGTAGAAGGGGTGAGCTACGAGCAGTACTTC	CASSLVEGVSYEQYF
TRBV25-1	TRBJ1-4	TRBD1	TGTGCCAGCAGTTGGGACAGGGGGGAAAAACTGTTTTTT	CASSWDRGEKLFF
TRBV11-2	TRBJ2-7	TRBD1	TGTGCCAGCAGCCATATCCGGGACAGTGTCTACGAGCAGTACTTC	CASSHIRDSVYEQYF
TRBV29-1	TRBJ2-2	-	TGCAGCGCCAAGGTCAGGGCTCCACCGACCGGGGAGCTGTTTTTT	CSAKVRAPPTGELFF
TRBV5-1	TRBJ2-1	TRBD2	TGCGCCAGCAGCTTATCTAGCGGGTCCATTTACAATGAGCAGTTCTTC	CASSLSSGSIYNEQFF
TRBV6-1	TRBJ2-6	TRBD1	TGTGCCAGCAGTGAACCCGGACAGGAGTTGGCTGGGGCCAACGTCCTGACTTTC	CASSEPGQELAGANVLTF
TRBV6-6	TRBJ1-2	TRBD1	TGTGCCAGCAGTAGACAGGGGGCGGATGGCTACACCTTC	CASSRQGADGYTF
TRBV7-8	TRBJ1-4	-	TGTGCCAGCAGCTTAGCCCAGGGTTTGGGGGAAAAACTGTTTTTT	CASSLAQGLGEKLFF
TRBV7-2	TRBJ2-1	-	TGTGCCAGCTCCCCCGGGGGTCTGCCGGGGGATGAGCAGTTCTTC	CASSPGGLPGDEQFF
TRBV7-2	TRBJ1-2	-	TGTGCCAGCAGCTTAATCGCCGGGTCCCACTATGGCTACACCTTC	CASSLIAGSHYGYTF
TRBV30	TRBJ2-1	-	TGTGCCTGGAGTGCAACTAGCACGAATGAGCAGTTCTTC	CAWSATSTNEQFF
TRBV5-6	TRBJ2-3	TRBD2	TGTGCCAGCAGCCCGGACTTAGCGGGAGGGCCAGATACGCAGTATTTT	CASSPDLAGGPDTQYF
TRBV6-1	TRBJ1-2	TRBD1	TGTGCCAGCAGTGTAAAGGGGGCGGAAGGCTATGGCTACACCTTC	CASSVKGAEGYGYTF
TRBV6-5	TRBJ1-1	-	TGTGCCAGCAGTTACTCGGCCAGATACACTGAAGCTTTCTTT	CASSYSARYTEAFF
TRBV18	TRBJ1-4	TRBD1	TGTGCCAGCTCTCCGGGACAGATTGAAAAACTGTTTTTT	CASSPGQIEKLFF
TRBV15	TRBJ1-1	-	TGTGCCACCAGCAGCATTTTACTGACAGGGAACACTGAAGCTTTCTTT	CATSSILLTGNTEAFF
TRBV4-1	TRBJ1-4	-	TGCGCCAGCAGCCAAGAGGGGGGACTGGGTAATGAAAAACTGTTTTTT	CASSQEGGLGNEKLFF
TRBV5-1	TRBJ1-1	-	TGCGCCAGCCAGGCAGGCGCGAACACTGAAGCTTTCTTT	CASQAGANTEAFF
TRBV28	TRBJ2-1	-	TGTGCCAGCAGTTTAGCCCTTAGCGTTAATGAGCAGTTCTTC	CASSLALSVNEQFF
TRBV19	TRBJ2-5	TRBD2	TGTGCCAGTAGCAGACCCGGCGGGGGTCAAGAGACCCAGTACTTC	CASSRPGGGQETQYF
TRBV29-1	TRBJ2-7	TRBD1	TGCAGCGTCGGGACAGGTCAAGAGCAGTACTTC	CSVGTGQEQYF
TRBV19	TRBJ1-5	-	TGTGCCAGTAGTATATGGGACAAGGCTAATCAGCCCCAGCATTTT	CASSIWDKANQPQHF
TRBV4-1	TRBJ2-2	-	TGCGCCAGCAGCCAAGAAAGGAGCGGGGAGCTGTTTTTT	CASSQERSGELFF
TRBV6-6	TRBJ1-5	-	TGTGCCAGCTGCCTTGAGAGGGGGAACAATCAGCCCCAGCATTTT	CASCLERGNNQPQHF
TRBV7-2	TRBJ1-2	TRBD1	TGTGCCAGCAGCCGCCCAAGGACAGGGAGGATGGACTATGGCTACACCTTC	CASSRPRTGRMDYGYTF
TRBV10-1	TRBJ2-5	TRBD1	TGCGCCAGCAGTGAGCGGACAGGGGAGACCCAGTACTTC	CASSERTGETQYF
TRBV7-9	TRBJ2-1	TRBD1	TGTGCCAGCAGCTCCCCCGGGACAGGGGGTAATGAGCAGTTCTTC	CASSSPGTGGNEQFF
TRBV7-3	TRBJ2-2	-	TGTGCCAGCAGCCCAGGGCTTCGACGGGAGCTGTTTTTT	CASSPGLRRELFF
TRBV7-2	TRBJ2-7	TRBD2	TGTGCCAGCAGCCCCGGGACTATGTACGAGCAGTACTTC	CASSPGTMYEQYF
TRBV7-9	TRBJ2-1	TRBD2	TGTGCCAGCAGCTTAGGGACTAGCGGATGGATCAATGAGCAGTTCTTC	CASSLGTSGWINEQFF
TRBV27	TRBJ2-7	-	TGTGCCAGCAGCTCCACGTCCCCCGTGACTACCTTCCGACAGGTCGACGAGCAGTACTTC	CASSSTSPVTTFRQVDEQYF
TRBV11-2	TRBJ2-1	TRBD2	TGTGCCAGCAGCTTAGATCTGGGACTAGCGGGAGCGGATGAGCAGTTCTTC	CASSLDLGLAGADEQFF
TRBV29-1	TRBJ1-2	-	TGCAGCGCCCATTCACAGAGTACTAACTATGGCTACACCTTC	CSAHSQSTNYGYTF
TRBV4-1	TRBJ1-1	-	TGCGCCAGCAGCTACCTTCCGGGACAGAACACTGAAGCTTTCTTT	CASSYLPGQNTEAFF
TRBV30	TRBJ2-7	-	TGTGCCTGGAGTGTAGGGTTCGGCGGGTACGGAACCTACGAGCAGTACTTC	CAWSVGFGGYGTYEQYF
TRBV5-1	TRBJ2-7	-	TGCGCCAGCAGCTTGCCTGACTCAGAGCAGTACTTC	CASSLPDSEQYF
TRBV7-9	TRBJ1-1	-	TGTGCCAGCAGCTTACAGGGGTTCACTGAAGCTTTCTTT	CASSLQGFTEAFF
TRBV7-3	TRBJ1-2	-	TGTGCCAGCAGCTCCCCAGGGATTAGAAGCTACACCTTC	CASSSPGIRSYTF
TRBV11-2	TRBJ2-7	TRBD2	TGTGCCAGCAGCTTACTAGCGGGAGTAGTGGTTCACGAGCAGTACTTC	CASSLLAGVVVHEQYF
TRBV6-6	TRBJ2-4	-	TGTGCCAGCAGACACAGGTCCTCCAAAAACATTCAGTACTTC	CASRHRSSKNIQYF
TRBV6-6	TRBJ1-3	-	TGTGCCAGCAGACTAACGATCGACTCTGGAAACACCATATATTTT	CASRLTIDSGNTIYF
TRBV6-6	TRBJ2-7	TRBD2	TGTGCCAGCAGTTCTCCACGAGCGGGAAATATTTACGAGCAGTACTTC	CASSSPRAGNIYEQYF
TRBV6-1	TRBJ1-1	-	TGTGCCAGCAGCGTTGGGGCCGCCGGCACTGAAGCTTTCTTT	CASSVGAAGTEAFF
TRBV9	TRBJ1-1	-	TGTGCCAGCAGCGTAGCTTTAGGGTCAGGGGAAGCTTTCTTT	CASSVALGSGEAFF
TRBV4-2	TRBJ2-7	-	TGTGCCAGCAGCCAAGATGCCCCTTTTGGGAGCGGAGAAAGCTCCTACGAGCAGTACTTC	CASSQDAPFGSGESSYEQYF
TRBV11-2	TRBJ2-4	-	TGTGCCAGCAGGAGCAATACCAAAAACATTCAGTACTTC	CASRSNTKNIQYF
TRBV18	TRBJ1-4	TRBD1	TGTGCCAGCTCACTACTCCCTGGCGGACAGGGGGCTGAAAAACTGTTTTTT	CASSLLPGGQGAEKLFF
TRBV29-1	TRBJ1-2	TRBD1	TGCAGCGTTCAGAGCAGGGGGCGGAATATAAACTATGGCTACACCTTC	CSVQSRGRNINYGYTF
TRBV9	TRBJ1-4	-	TGTGCCAGCAGCGCACAGGGATATCCACCCCTTGAAAAACTGTTTTTT	CASSAQGYPPLEKLFF
TRBV4-1	TRBJ1-1	TRBD1	TGCGCCAGCAGCCTAGACAGGGGAACTGAAGCTTTCTTT	CASSLDRGTEAFF
TRBV14	TRBJ2-5	-	TGTGCCAGCAGCCAAGCGCAGTGGGAGACCCAGTACTTC	CASSQAQWETQYF
TRBV28	TRBJ1-5	-	TGTGCCAGCGGGCCGGGCCGGAGGGGCAATCAGCCCCAGCATTTT	CASGPGRRGNQPQHF